The 28 T cell receptor beta chains below were found in one sample sequenced in a study of blood T cell repertoires in COVID-19 (dated by TCRdb to about 2020). The method behind the library was the immunoSEQ multiplex PCR assay. In its TCRdb copy, this immuneACCESS table keeps in-frame sequences only and misses some clones. Where compared with another copy, unresolved V genes explain less than half of these, and the others have no known cause. The sample contains about 260,000 clones, around 87% of them found a single time. Approximately 1.5% of the sample goes to the ten largest clones. Material for sequencing was peripheral blood. Receptors originate from a woman aged 40 to 49 who had recovered from COVID-19.

The V and J genes are TRBV5-4 and TRBJ2-5, with D possibly matching TRBD2 (5 bases). This CDR3 has 14 amino acids. Germline CDR1 and CDR2: SGHNT and YYREEE (reference sequence). Trimming removed 0 bases from V and 5 bases from J, with 11 bases in between. This chain's CDR3 is CASSLGRDPETQYF. CDR3 bases: TGTGCCAGCAGCTTGGGACGGGATCCGGAGACCCAGTACTTC.

The CDR3 protein is CASSLSPNSPLHF. CDR3 nucleotide sequence: TGTGCCAGCTCACTTTCCCCGAATTCACCCCTCCACTTT. J is TRBJ1-6 and V is TRBV18, with no clear D. Germline CDR1 and CDR2: KGHSH and LQKENI. This CDR3 contains 13 residues. V was pared by 4 bases and J by 7 bases, with 8 bases between.

The chain uses TRBV6-2 or TRBV6-3 and TRBJ1-4, with TRBD1 identical over 10 bases. CDR1 and CDR2 from the germline V gene are MNHEY and SVGEGT. J was trimmed by 8 bases and V by 5 bases; bases with no gene match: 5. CDR3 length: 14 residues. CDR3 protein: CASSRDRGVEKLFF. The CDR3, as DNA: TGTGCCAGCAGTCGGGACAGGGGTGTCGAAAAACTGTTTTTT.

This sequence joins TRBV5-5 and TRBJ2-5, with 9 positions matching TRBD2. The germline V gene has CDR1 SGHKS and CDR2 YYEKEE (reference sequence). The V gene end was trimmed by 4 bases and the J gene end by 5 bases; junction bases not matched to a gene: 15. This CDR3 contains 17 residues. This CDR3 is CASSPGTGGGALETQYF. The CDR3 bases are TGTGCCAGCAGCCCGGGGACGGGCGGGGGGGCCTTGGAGACCCAGTACTTC.

The chain joins TRBV11-3 to TRBJ2-7; 8 bases are a match to TRBD2. Per the germline V gene, CDR1 is SGHNT and CDR2 is YENEEA. Trimming at V came to 5 bases and at J to 2 bases, leaving 5 bases not matched to a gene. The CDR3 has 14 residues. CDR3 nucleotides: TGTGCCAGCAGCCCCCGGGGGGGGACCTACGAGCAGTACTTC. Translation: CASSPRGGTYEQYF.

The chain carries TRBV30 and TRBJ1-6, with D hard to call. V lost 0 bases, J lost 9 bases, and 12 bases lay in between. The CDR3 runs to 14 residues. Germline V gives CDR1 GTSNPN, CDR2 SVGIG (reference sequence). The CDR3 DNA reads as TGTGCCTGGAGTGTTGGCCCAGGAAGTTCACCCCTCCACTTT. Protein sequence: CAWSVGPGSSPLHF.

The chain recombines TRBV25-1 with TRBJ2-3; 9 bases are a match to TRBD2. The CDR3 length is 16 residues. With V trimmed by 3 bases and J by 1 base, 5 bases remained unmatched. Germline V gene data show CDR1 as MGHDK and CDR2 as SYGVNS. The CDR3 spells CASSDNGGGGTDTQYF. Here the CDR3 DNA reads TGTGCCAGCAGTGATAATGGCGGGGGGGGCACAGATACGCAGTATTTT.

V usage is TRBV6-5 and J usage is TRBJ1-4; 9 bases are a match to TRBD1. The V segment lost 4 bases and the J segment 8 bases; nucleotides outside the gene matches: 8. The CDR3 has 15 residues. The germline V gene encodes CDR1 MNHEY and CDR2 SVGAGI. CDR3 bases: TGTGCCAGCAGTTCCATCGAAACAGGGGGCGAAAAACTGTTTTTT. Its translation: CASSSIETGGEKLFF.

The rearrangement joins TRBV3-1 (or the pseudogene TRBV3-2) to TRBJ2-1, with 10 positions matching TRBD2. Looked up from germline, CDR1 is LGHDT and CDR2 is YNNKEL (reference sequence). J lost 4 bases, V lost 4 bases, and 10 bases had no gene match. This CDR3 has 17 amino acids. CDR3 in amino acids: CASSPGQRGGSYNEQFF. The CDR3 bases are TGTGCCAGCAGCCCTGGGCAGCGGGGGGGGTCTTACAATGAGCAGTTCTTC.

CDR3: CASSFGPANYGYTF. The CDR3 DNA reads TGCGCCAGCAGCTTTGGTCCAGCTAACTATGGCTACACCTTC. The chain carries TRBV5-1 and TRBJ1-2; no definite D call. Germline CDR1 and CDR2: SGHRS and YFSETQ. The CDR3 runs 14 residues. V was pared by 2 bases and J by 0 bases, with 8 bases between.

The chain recombines TRBV18 with TRBJ2-5, with 9 bases matching TRBD2. Germline V gives CDR1 KGHSH, CDR2 LQKENI. Trimming cost V 2 bases and J 7 bases; bases outside gene matches: 5. CDR3 size: 14 residues. CDR3 residues: CASSPVAGVRTQYF. The DNA of the CDR3 is TGTGCCAGCTCACCAGTAGCGGGGGTTCGGACCCAGTACTTC.

The chain carries TRBV9 and TRBJ2-5; possible D gene TRBD2, 6 bases. This CDR3 is built from 15 residues. The V gene lost 3 bases and the J gene lost 1 base, with 13 bases spanning the gap. From germline, CDR1 is SGDLS and CDR2 YYNGEE. CDR3 residues: CASSGGVSVQETQYF. CDR3 sequence (DNA): TGTGCCAGCAGCGGGGGGGTTTCGGTCCAAGAGACCCAGTACTTC.

The J gene is TRBJ2-5, the V gene TRBV5-8, with 9 bases fitting TRBD1. In germline, CDR1 is SGHTS, CDR2 YDEGEE. Germline trimming cut 4 bases from V and 5 bases from J; bases unmatched to any gene: 15. The CDR3 runs 17 residues. Here the CDR3 DNA reads TGTGCCAGCAGCGAGGCTTCCGGGACAGGGCTGGGGGAGACCCAGTACTTC. This gives the protein CASSEASGTGLGETQYF.

This chain connects TRBV28 to TRBJ2-7; 12 nucleotides agree with TRBD2. Germline values: CDR1 MDHEN, CDR2 SYDVKM. J was trimmed by 5 bases and V by 5 bases; bases with no gene match: 7. The CDR3 length is 15 residues. Written as DNA, the CDR3 is TGTGCCAGCAGTATGACTAGCGGGGGCCGGGACGAGCAGTACTTC. It specifies CASSMTSGGRDEQYF.

A single count supports this clone. The V gene is TRBV3-1 (or the pseudogene TRBV3-2), the J gene TRBJ1-5; 8 bases fit TRBD1. Germline assignment: CDR1 LGHDT and CDR2 YNNKEL (reference sequence). The CDR3 runs 15 residues. The junction had 6 bases not matched to a gene; V was cut back by 5 bases and J by 3 bases. The CDR3 sequence is CASSAGGANNQPQHF. Written as DNA, the CDR3 is TGTGCCAGCAGCGCAGGGGGCGCGAACAATCAGCCCCAGCATTTT.

The chain is built from TRBV11-2 and TRBJ1-3; D might be TRBD1 (5 bases). CDR3 length: 13 residues. Germline CDR1 and CDR2: SGHAT and FQNNGV. With 8 bases removed from V and 0 bases from J, the gap between germline ends came to 8 bases. CDR3 loop: CASGGGSGNTIYF. The CDR3 coding sequence is TGTGCCAGCGGGGGGGGCTCTGGAAACACCATATATTTT.

This clone was observed once. This rearrangement joins TRBV10-3 to TRBJ1-6; TRBD1 aligns across 9 bases. Germline V gene data show CDR1 as ENHRY and CDR2 as SYGVKD. J was trimmed by 9 bases and V by 2 bases; bases with no gene match: 14. The CDR3 is 18 residues long. CDR3 nucleotides: TGTGCCATCAGTGAGCCCACCCTCCCGGGACAGGGTTTTTCACCCCTCCACTTT. Its translation is CAISEPTLPGQGFSPLHF.

The chain joins TRBV7-2 to TRBJ2-3; 8 bases are shared with TRBD1. V was clipped by 5 bases and J by 6 bases; unmatched bases: 10. CDR3 length: 15 amino acids. CDR1 is SGHTA, CDR2 FQGNSA, per germline. This CDR3 reads CASSPRTGIGDTQYF. In DNA, the CDR3 is TGTGCCAGCAGCCCCCGGACAGGGATAGGCGATACGCAGTATTTT.

The chain has TRBV5-8 and TRBJ1-2; D is unclear. The CDR3 totals 13 residues. Trimming took 0 bases from V and 5 from J, leaving 8 bases between them. Per germline, CDR1 SGHTS and CDR2 YDEGEE. Here the CDR3 DNA reads TGTGCCAGCAGCTTGGGTACCGGGTATGGCTACACCTTC. Its translation: CASSLGTGYGYTF.

The rearrangement links TRBV5-4 to TRBJ2-4; 9 bases are a match to TRBD2. Germline assignment: CDR1 SGHNT and CDR2 YYREEE (reference sequence). V was clipped by 4 bases and J by 6 bases; unmatched bases: 14. The CDR3 has 17 amino acids. CDR3 sequence (DNA): TGTGCCAGCAGCGACGGGAGTAGCGGGGGCTGGGGAAACATTCAGTACTTC. It codes for CASSDGSSGGWGNIQYF.

The chain recombines TRBV6-4 with TRBJ2-3, with a weak D call TRBD1 (6 bases). V gave up 2 bases and J gave up 2 bases, with 8 bases separating them. Germline V gene sequence: CDR1 MRHNA, CDR2 SNTAGT. The CDR3 runs to 14 residues. The CDR3 DNA sequence: TGTGCCAGCAGTGACCGGGACACCACAGATACGCAGTATTTT. Protein: CASSDRDTTDTQYF.

V gene TRBV27 combines with J gene TRBJ1-3; a possible D gene is TRBD1 (6 bases). V was cut by 5 bases and J by 0 bases, with 8 bases left in between. The CDR3 loop spans 14 amino acids. The germline V gene encodes CDR1 MNHEY and CDR2 SMNVEV (reference sequence). DNA for the CDR3: TGTGCCAGCAGTACAGGGTCCTCTGGAAACACCATATATTTT. It specifies CASSTGSSGNTIYF.

This clone was picked up one time. The chain is built from TRBV6-2 or TRBV6-3 and TRBJ2-5; 9 bases align to TRBD1. This CDR3 comprises 16 residues. With V trimmed by 1 base and J by 2 bases, 5 bases remained unmatched. Germline CDR1 and CDR2: MNHEY and SVGEGT. DNA of the CDR3: TGTGCCAGCAGTTACTGGGACAGGGATTCACAAGAGACCCAGTACTTC. It encodes CASSYWDRDSQETQYF.

A note on this clone: The junction differs from germline at one of its ends, possibly a read error. The chain links TRBV5-4 to TRBJ1-2; TRBD1 matches 12 bases. CDR3 length: 15 residues. CDR1 is SGHNT and CDR2 is YYREEE in the germline V gene (reference sequence). The CDR3: CASRLGQGAQNGYTF. The CDR3 nucleotides are TGTGCCAGCAGGTTGGGACAGGGGGCGCAGAATGGCTACACCTTC.

The chain has TRBV7-2 and TRBJ2-2, with 7 bases identical to TRBD1. J lost 1 base, V lost 6 bases, and 8 bases had no gene match. The CDR3 consists of 16 residues. Germline V gives CDR1 SGHTA, CDR2 FQGNSA. The CDR3 nucleotides read TGTGCCAGCAGTCAAACCCGGGACAGGAACACCGGGGAGCTGTTTTTT. Translating it yields CASSQTRDRNTGELFF. The full variable domain, its missing parts supplied by reference TRBV7-2 and TRBJ2-2, is GAGVSQSPSNKVTEKGKDVELRCDPISGHTALYWYRQSLGQGLEFLIYFQGNSAPDKSGLPSDRFSAERTGGSVSTLTIQRTQQEDSAVYLCASSQTRDRNTGELFFGEGSRLTVL.

The V gene is TRBV10-1, the J gene TRBJ2-2; maybe TRBD1 (5 bases). There are 16 residues in the CDR3. Germline V gene lookup returns CDR1 WNHNN and CDR2 SYGVQD (reference sequence). Trimming cost V 3 bases and J 5 bases, with 16 bases left between them. The CDR3 region is CASSDPAGLGTGELFF. The CDR3 DNA reads TGCGCCAGCAGTGACCCAGCAGGGTTGGGGACCGGGGAGCTGTTTTTT.

The chain employs TRBV9 and TRBJ2-7; 7 bases align to TRBD1. The CDR3 is 16 amino acids. Germline trimming cut 3 bases from V and 0 bases from J; bases unmatched to any gene: 9. The germline V gene encodes CDR1 SGDLS and CDR2 YYNGEE. The CDR3 coding sequence is TGTGCCAGCAGCGCAACCCCGGGACAGAGCTCCTACGAGCAGTACTTC. Protein: CASSATPGQSSYEQYF.

The rearrangement links TRBV21-1 to TRBJ2-3; the table's D call TRBD2 went unverified against the DNA. TRBV21-1 is a known pseudogene. This CDR3 is built from 17 residues. The CDR3: CASSKPGGGGCTDTQYF. The CDR3 DNA reads as TGTGCCAGCAGCAAACCCGGAGGGGGGGGCTGCACAGATACGCAGTATTTT.